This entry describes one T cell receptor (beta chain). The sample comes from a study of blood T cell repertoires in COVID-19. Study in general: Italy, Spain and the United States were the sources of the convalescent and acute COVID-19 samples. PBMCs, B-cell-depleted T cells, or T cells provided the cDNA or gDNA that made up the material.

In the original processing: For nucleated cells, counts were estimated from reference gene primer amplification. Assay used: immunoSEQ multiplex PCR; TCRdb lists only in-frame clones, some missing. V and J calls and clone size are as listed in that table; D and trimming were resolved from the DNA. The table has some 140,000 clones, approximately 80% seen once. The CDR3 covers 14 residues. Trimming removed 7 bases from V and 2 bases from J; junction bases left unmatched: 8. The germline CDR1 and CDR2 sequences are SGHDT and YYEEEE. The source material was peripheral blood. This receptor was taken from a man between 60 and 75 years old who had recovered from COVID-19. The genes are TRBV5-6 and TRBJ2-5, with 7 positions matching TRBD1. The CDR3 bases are TGTGCCAGCGGGCGAGGGACAGATCAAGAGACCCAGTACTTC. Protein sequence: CASGRGTDQETQYF.